A selection of T cell receptor beta chains follows, all from one sample in a study of CD4 T cells in relation to SARS-CoV-2 and coronaviruses. Their antigens are not known. Only in-frame clones appear in the TCRdb table, and some are missing; sequencing was by immunoSEQ multiplex PCR. The repertoire holds tens of thousands of clones, with 74% as singletons. The sequencing sample was made of CD4+ T cells from PBMCs, cultured in vitro. Source of these receptors: a human donor in good health. Both conserved end residues are part of each CDR3. A D gene is named only where the DNA matches it firmly. Not all rows give a size; the values are once, few, many and, for expanded clones, a class.

size	V	J	D	CDR3	DNA
NA	TRBV2	TRBJ2-7	TRBD1	CASRGTGDGEQYF	TGTGCCAGCAGGGGGACAGGGGATGGAGAGCAGTACTTC
NA	TRBV18	TRBJ1-6	TRBD1	CASSPYRGQANNSPLHF	TGTGCCAGCTCACCATATCGAGGACAGGCGAATAATTCACCCCTCCACTTT
NA	TRBV30	TRBJ2-3	TRBD1	CAWSTGAPTDTQYF	TGTGCCTGGAGTACAGGGGCCCCCACAGATACGCAGTATTTT
NA	TRBV2	TRBJ2-7	NA	CASSEWADTGGEQYF	TGTGCCAGCAGTGAATGGGCCGACACCGGGGGTGAGCAGTACTTC
NA	TRBV27	TRBJ1-1	NA	CASSFERQNTEAFF	TGTGCCAGCAGTTTTGAGAGACAGAACACTGAAGCTTTCTTT
NA	TRBV2	TRBJ1-1	NA	CASIADSNTEAFF	TGTGCCAGCATTGCGGACTCTAACACTGAAGCTTTCTTT
NA	TRBV6-5	TRBJ2-5	NA	CASRTSGSETQYF	TGTGCCAGCAGAACCTCAGGGTCGGAGACCCAGTACTTC
NA	TRBV19	TRBJ2-7	TRBD1	CASSITGAYEQYF	TGTGCCAGTAGTATAACAGGGGCCTACGAGCAGTACTTC
NA	TRBV19	TRBJ2-1	NA	CASSIGQVGVNEQFF	TGTGCCAGTAGTATAGGGCAGGTTGGGGTCAATGAGCAGTTCTTC
NA	TRBV5-4	TRBJ1-2	TRBD1	CASSPMGTGYGYTF	TGTGCCAGCAGCCCTATGGGGACAGGCTATGGCTACACCTTC
NA	TRBV7-9	TRBJ1-2	NA	CASSPVGKGPNGYTF	TGTGCCAGCAGCCCCGTCGGCAAGGGCCCAAATGGCTACACCTTC
NA	TRBV30	TRBJ1-6	NA	CAWSPKVLFDSPLHF	TGTGCCTGGAGTCCCAAAGTTCTCTTTGATTCACCCCTCCACTTT
few	TRBV19	TRBJ1-1	NA	CASSREGTTEAFF	TGTGCCAGTAGTCGGGAGGGAACCACTGAAGCTTTCTTT
NA	TRBV3-1/TRBV3-2	TRBJ2-5	NA	CASSQELAIGETQYF	TGTGCCAGCAGCCAAGAACTAGCAATCGGAGAGACCCAGTACTTC
NA	TRBV28	TRBJ2-7	TRBD2	CASSLSAGGPYEQYF	TGTGCCAGCAGTTTATCAGCGGGAGGCCCCTACGAGCAGTACTTC
NA	TRBV5-5	TRBJ1-5	NA	CASSFSWVWNQPQHF	TGTGCCAGCAGCTTCAGTTGGGTTTGGAATCAGCCCCAGCATTTT
NA	TRBV20-1	TRBJ2-5	NA	CSAGLETQYF	TGCAGTGCCGGATTGGAGACCCAGTACTTC
NA	TRBV4-1	TRBJ2-7	TRBD2	CASAPAYGAGVVEQYF	TGCGCCAGCGCACCCGCTTACGGAGCGGGAGTGGTCGAGCAGTACTTC
few	TRBV7-9	TRBJ2-7	TRBD2	CASMLAGGLYEQYF	TGTGCCAGCATGCTAGCGGGAGGGCTCTACGAGCAGTACTTC
few	TRBV7-3	TRBJ1-1	NA	CASSEQAGNTEAFF	TGTGCCAGCAGCGAACAAGCTGGGAACACTGAAGCTTTCTTT
NA	TRBV6-5	TRBJ2-7	TRBD1	CASKERTGGNYEQYF	TGTGCCAGCAAAGAAAGGACAGGAGGTAACTACGAGCAGTACTTC
NA	TRBV27	TRBJ2-2	NA	CASRIIQGPGELFF	TGTGCCAGCAGAATAATTCAGGGGCCTGGGGAGCTGTTTTTT
NA	TRBV19	TRBJ2-3	NA	CASSIGGGSTTDTQYF	TGTGCCAGTAGTATAGGAGGTGGCAGTACCACAGATACGCAGTATTTT
NA	TRBV18	TRBJ1-4	TRBD1	CASSPTGTGDEKLFF	TGTGCCAGCTCACCCACTGGGACAGGGGATGAAAAACTGTTTTTT
NA	TRBV5-8	TRBJ2-7	NA	CASSSDRYEQYF	TGTGCCAGCAGCTCGGACAGATACGAGCAGTACTTC
NA	TRBV7-7	TRBJ2-4	NA	CASSPTGVQENIQYF	TGTGCCAGCAGCCCTACGGGCGTGCAGGAAAACATTCAGTACTTC
NA	TRBV6-2/TRBV6-3	TRBJ2-3	NA	CASSRHLGSYKMGTQYF	TGTGCCAGCAGTCGCCACCTCGGGTCATATAAGATGGGTACGCAGTATTTT
NA	TRBV7-8	TRBJ1-5	TRBD1	CASSPRTGDQPQHF	TGTGCCAGCAGCCCCCGGACAGGGGACCAGCCCCAGCATTTT
NA	TRBV7-9	TRBJ2-2	NA	CASSSNTHAGELFF	TGTGCCAGCAGCTCTAACACACATGCCGGGGAGCTGTTTTTT